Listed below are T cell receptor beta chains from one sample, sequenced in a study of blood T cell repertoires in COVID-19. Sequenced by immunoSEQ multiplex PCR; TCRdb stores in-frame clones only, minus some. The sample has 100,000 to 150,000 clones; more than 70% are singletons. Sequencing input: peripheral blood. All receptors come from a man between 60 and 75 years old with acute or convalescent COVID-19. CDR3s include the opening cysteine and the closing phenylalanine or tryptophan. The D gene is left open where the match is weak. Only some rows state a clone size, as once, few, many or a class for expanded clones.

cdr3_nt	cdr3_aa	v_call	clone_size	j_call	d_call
TGCGCCAGCAGGACAGGGGAGAGCGACACTGAAGCTTTCTTT	CASRTGESDTEAFF	TRBV10-2	NA	TRBJ1-1	TRBD1
TGTGCCAGCAGCGTAGGTCTAGGAGCTACGGTCTACGAGCAGTACTTC	CASSVGLGATVYEQYF	TRBV9	NA	TRBJ2-7	NA
TGTGCCACCAGCCGCGGACTCACCGGGGAGCTGTTTTTT	CATSRGLTGELFF	TRBV15	NA	TRBJ2-2	NA
TGTGCCAGCAGCCAAGATCCGGGTTCCGGGGAGCTGTTTTTT	CASSQDPGSGELFF	TRBV3-1/TRBV3-2	NA	TRBJ2-2	NA
TGTGCCAGCAGTGAATTGGGACAGGGGGTTCAGCCCCAGCATTTT	CASSELGQGVQPQHF	TRBV2	NA	TRBJ1-5	TRBD1
TGTGCCAGCAGCCCCTTTGCGGGACCGGGGGAGACCCAGTACTTC	CASSPFAGPGETQYF	TRBV3-1/TRBV3-2	NA	TRBJ2-5	NA
TGTGCCATCAGTCCGGGTCGTGGAGATGGCTACACCTTC	CAISPGRGDGYTF	TRBV10-3	NA	TRBJ1-2	NA
TGCGCCAGCAGGACAGGGGACCCTGGAAACACCATATATTTT	CASRTGDPGNTIYF	TRBV5-1	once	TRBJ1-3	TRBD1
TGTGCCAGCAGCCGTAGCGGGAGTGGGTACAATGAGCAGTTCTTC	CASSRSGSGYNEQFF	TRBV11-2	NA	TRBJ2-1	TRBD2
TGTGCCAGCAGTTTAGGGACAGGGAATGGCTACACCTTC	CASSLGTGNGYTF	TRBV12-3/TRBV12-4	NA	TRBJ1-2	TRBD1
TGTGCCAGCAGCGTAGATCCGACAGGGGGGAGCTATGGCTACACCTTC	CASSVDPTGGSYGYTF	TRBV9	NA	TRBJ1-2	TRBD1
TGTGCCAGCAGCTTGGGGCGCAGGGTAGAGGCAGATACGCAGTATTTT	CASSLGRRVEADTQYF	TRBV5-4	NA	TRBJ2-3	NA
TGTGCCTGGAATGCGGGGGGGCCGGGAGATACGCAGTATTTT	CAWNAGGPGDTQYF	TRBV30	once	TRBJ2-3	TRBD2
TGTGCCAGCAGTTCACTCCCAGGTGGAAAACCTAACTATGGCTACACCTTC	CASSSLPGGKPNYGYTF	TRBV28	NA	TRBJ1-2	NA
TGTGCCAGCAGCTTGCCCGAGGACAGAGGCTACACCTTC	CASSLPEDRGYTF	TRBV5-4	NA	TRBJ1-2	NA
TGTGCCAGCTCAGGGTCGCTAGCGGGGGAAGTTTACTTC	CASSGSLAGEVYF	TRBV18	NA	TRBJ2-7	TRBD2
TGTGCCAGCAGTTCTCCGACTAGCGGGAGTGGAAATACGCAGTATTTT	CASSSPTSGSGNTQYF	TRBV6-5	NA	TRBJ2-3	TRBD2
TGTGCCAGCAGTTTAATGAGGGGGCGCTTCCTCCAGCCCCAGCATTTT	CASSLMRGRFLQPQHF	TRBV28	NA	TRBJ1-5	TRBD1
TGTGCCAGCAGAATCGGGAGGACGAACACCGGGGAGCTGTTTTTT	CASRIGRTNTGELFF	TRBV27	few	TRBJ2-2	TRBD2
TGTGCCAGCAGCCATCCGACGGGAAGCGAAAAACTGTTTTTT	CASSHPTGSEKLFF	TRBV3-1/TRBV3-2	NA	TRBJ1-4	NA
TGTGCCAGTAGTATAGCAGGGGCCGACGGCAATCAGCCCCAGCATTTT	CASSIAGADGNQPQHF	TRBV19	NA	TRBJ1-5	NA
TGTGCCAGCAGCCCGGGGGACGGATACACTGAAGCTTTCTTT	CASSPGDGYTEAFF	TRBV9	NA	TRBJ1-1	NA
TGCGCCAGCAGCGCCCGACGGGAAGGGGGCGTACTCTACGAGCAGTACTTC	CASSARREGGVLYEQYF	TRBV5-1	NA	TRBJ2-7	TRBD1
TGTGCCAGCAGTTATGGGAGACCGACAGATACGCAGTATTTT	CASSYGRPTDTQYF	TRBV6-4	NA	TRBJ2-3	NA
TGTGCCAGCAGCGTAGTCGCGGGAGGCCCAAGCTCCTACAATGAGCAGTTCTTC	CASSVVAGGPSSYNEQFF	TRBV9	NA	TRBJ2-1	TRBD2
TGTGCCAGCAGCTTAGCGCAGGGCACCTACAATGAGCAGTTCTTC	CASSLAQGTYNEQFF	TRBV7-2	NA	TRBJ2-1	NA
TGTGCCACCAGCAGGAGGTCGGGAGACACCGGGGAGCTGTTTTTT	CATSRRSGDTGELFF	TRBV15	NA	TRBJ2-2	NA